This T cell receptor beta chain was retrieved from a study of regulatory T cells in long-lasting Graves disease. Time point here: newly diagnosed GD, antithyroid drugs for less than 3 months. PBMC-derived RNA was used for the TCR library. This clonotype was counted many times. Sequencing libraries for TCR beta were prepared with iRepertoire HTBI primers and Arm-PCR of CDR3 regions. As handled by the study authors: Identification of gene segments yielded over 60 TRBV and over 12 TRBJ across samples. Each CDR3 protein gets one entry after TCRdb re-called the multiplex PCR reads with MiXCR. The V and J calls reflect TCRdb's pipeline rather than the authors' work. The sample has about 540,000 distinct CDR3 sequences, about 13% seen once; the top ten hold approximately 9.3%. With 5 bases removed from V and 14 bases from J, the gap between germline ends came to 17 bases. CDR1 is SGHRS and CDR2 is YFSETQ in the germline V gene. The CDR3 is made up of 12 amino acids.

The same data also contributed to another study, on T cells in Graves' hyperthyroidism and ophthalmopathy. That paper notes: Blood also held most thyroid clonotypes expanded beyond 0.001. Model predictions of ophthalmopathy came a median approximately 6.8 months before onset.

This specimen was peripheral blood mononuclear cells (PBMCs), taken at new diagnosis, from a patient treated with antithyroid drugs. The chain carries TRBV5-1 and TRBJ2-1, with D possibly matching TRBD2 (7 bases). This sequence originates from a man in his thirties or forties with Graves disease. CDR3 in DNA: TGCGCCAGCAGACCCGAGGGGGGAGGGGAGTTCTTC. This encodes CASRPEGGGEFF.